These 7 T cell receptor beta chains originate from one sample sequenced in a study of blood T cell repertoires in COVID-19. Using immunoSEQ multiplex PCR, the repertoire was profiled, and TCRdb retains in-frame clones only, with some absent. This sample has around 380,000 clones, with more than 70% found just once. Sequenced: PBMCs or T cells enriched from blood (not recorded which). The receptors stem from a young man who had recovered from COVID-19.

This clone was found once. The rearrangement uses TRBV7-6 and TRBJ2-7; the match to TRBD1 covers 9 bases. V lost 1 base and J lost 3; bases outside the gene matches: 4. The CDR3 is 15 residues long. CDR1 is SGHVS and CDR2 is FNYEAQ in the germline V gene. The CDR3 spells CASSLVATGGYEQYF. The CDR3 DNA reads TGTGCCAGCAGCTTAGTTGCGACAGGGGGCTACGAGCAGTACTTC.

The J gene is TRBJ1-1, the V gene TRBV3-1 (or the pseudogene TRBV3-2), with 11 bases aligning to TRBD1. Germline CDR1 reads LGHDT; CDR2 reads YNNKEL (reference sequence). The CDR3 loop spans 16 amino acids. V shed 3 bases, J shed 4 bases, and the junction held 7 bases outside the gene matches. CDR3 residues: CASSQSGQGGITEAFF. The CDR3 bases are TGTGCCAGCAGCCAGTCGGGACAGGGGGGGATCACTGAAGCTTTCTTT.

The chain employs TRBV4-3 and TRBJ1-5; D possibly corresponds to TRBD1 (6 bases). Germline CDR1 and CDR2: LGHNA and YSLEER. The CDR3 totals 15 residues. V was clipped by 2 bases and J by 4 bases, with 12 bases between them. As DNA, the CDR3 is TGCGCCAGCAGCCAATCGGACAGCTTAAATCAGCCCCAGCATTTT. Protein: CASSQSDSLNQPQHF.

The chain uses TRBV19 and TRBJ2-1; D ambiguous. The V end was cut by 6 bases, the J end by 5 bases, with 11 bases between. CDR1 LNHDA and CDR2 SQIVND come from the germline V gene (reference sequence). This CDR3 has 13 residues. In nucleotides, the CDR3 is TGTGCCAGTAGGCCCCAAGCTGACAATGAGCAGTTCTTC. Its translation: CASRPQADNEQFF.

V usage is TRBV27 and J usage is TRBJ2-3; TRBD1 might be the D (6 bases). The ends were cut back, 1 base at V and 3 bases at J, with 8 bases in the middle. The CDR3 contains 14 residues. The germline V gene has CDR1 MNHEY and CDR2 SMNVEV (reference sequence). The CDR3 coding sequence is TGTGCCAGCAGTTTATGGCAGGGGACAGATACGCAGTATTTT. Residues: CASSLWQGTDTQYF.

The chain has TRBV6-1 and TRBJ2-7; TRBD1 agrees at 7 bases. The V gene's germline CDR1 is MNHNS and CDR2 SASEGT. Unmatched junction bases numbered 4, after V lost 0 bases and J lost 2 bases. The CDR3 contains 15 residues. CDR3 sequence: CASSEAWTGAYEQYF. The DNA of the CDR3 is TGTGCCAGCAGTGAAGCATGGACAGGAGCCTACGAGCAGTACTTC.

The V call is TRBV13, the J call TRBJ2-1; tentatively, D is TRBD2 (6 bases). This CDR3 is built from 18 residues. Deletions cut 4 bases from V and 0 bases from J, with 19 bases between. The germline CDR1 and CDR2 sequences are PRHDT and FYEKMQ (reference sequence). The CDR3 sequence is CASSSFLRWGDSYNEQFF. The CDR3 nucleotides read TGTGCCAGCAGCTCCTTCCTCCGTTGGGGGGACTCCTACAATGAGCAGTTCTTC.